The sequence of this T cell receptor beta chain was determined in a study of monozygotic twins with inflammatory bowel disease. Details on this clonotype: Its antigen is undetermined.

Broader study findings: IBD patients shared fewer clonotypes with other individuals than healthy twins, especially patients with disease activity signs. Twins with IBD were found to have lower TCRbeta diversity (inverse Simpson) than healthy co-twins.

The CDR3 is 13 residues long. Germline V CDR1 and CDR2: SQVTM, ANQGSEA. Two rounds of nested PCR, of roughly 15 and 9 cycles, were run on TCRalpha and TCRbeta cDNA. From its re-call of the 5' RACE reads, TCRdb lists each CDR3 protein once, without DNA. The sample's table shows fewer than 450,000 distinct CDR3 sequences. After skipping T cell sorting, the authors isolated total RNA from whole blood. The rearrangement uses TRBV29-1 and TRBJ2-3; the TCRdb D gene call, TRBD1, has no DNA to confirm it. This TCR was sampled from a human donor with ulcerative colitis or Crohn's disease, or a healthy co-twin of an affected twin (not recorded which). The sample comprised blood. The CDR3 is CSVEKTVADTQYF.